These 11 T cell receptor beta chains share one sample of origin, sequenced in a study of cytomegalovirus exposure and HLA in healthy donors. The repertoire was sequenced with immunoSEQ multiplex PCR; TCRdb's copy has only in-frame clones and lacks some. This sample carries approximately 88,000 clones, 95% to 97% of them seen once, and the ten largest clones take about 1.3%. The sequencing input was PBMCs. All receptors derive from a woman between 18 and 29 years old in good health and CMV-seronegative.

The CDR3 DNA is TGTGCCAGCAGCGTGGGACAGGGCCATAGCAATCAGCCCCAGCATTTT. It yields the protein CASSVGQGHSNQPQHF. J is TRBJ1-5 and V is TRBV9; 9 positions match TRBD1. Trimming removed 2 bases from V and 0 bases from J; junction bases left unmatched: 3. Looked up from germline, CDR1 is SGDLS and CDR2 is YYNGEE. The CDR3 runs 16 residues.

The chain is built from TRBV30 and TRBJ2-7; unclear D gene. The ends were cut back, 0 bases at V and 3 bases at J, with 12 bases in the middle. This CDR3 has 14 amino acids. Germline V lookup: CDR1 GTSNPN, CDR2 SVGIG (reference sequence). The CDR3 DNA follows: TGTGCCTGGAGTGTTTTGACGGGTCGCTACGAGCAGTACTTC. Encoded protein: CAWSVLTGRYEQYF.

This chain joins TRBV13 and TRBJ2-2, with 8 bases aligning to TRBD2. Germline CDR1 is PRHDT and CDR2 is FYEKMQ (reference sequence). The CDR3 extends over 14 amino acids. V shed 7 bases and J 7 bases; nucleotides not matched to a gene: 8. The CDR3 DNA reads TGTGCCAGCACCCGAGGACTAGCCGGCGGGGAGCTGTTTTTT. As protein: CASTRGLAGGELFF.

The V gene is TRBV9, the J gene TRBJ2-1; TRBD2 might be the D (6 bases). In germline, CDR1 is SGDLS, CDR2 YYNGEE. CDR3 size: 15 residues. V was clipped by 0 bases and J by 0 bases, with 7 bases between them. Here the CDR3 DNA reads TGTGCCAGCAGCGTAGCGGGAGTCTCCTACAATGAGCAGTTCTTC. Translating gives CASSVAGVSYNEQFF.

The count of this clone is one. The gene calls are TRBV12-5 and TRBJ1-3; D might be TRBD1 (6 bases). The V gene's germline CDR1 is LGHNT and CDR2 FRNRAP. Trimming took off 1 base at V and 3 bases at J, with 22 bases between the two ends. CDR3 size: 19 residues. The CDR3 DNA reads TGTGCTAGTGGTTTGGCCTCGGACAGTCTAGGGGCGAATGGAAACACCATATATTTT. The encoded protein is CASGLASDSLGANGNTIYF.

V usage is TRBV14 and J usage is TRBJ2-3, with a tentative D call TRBD2 (6 bases). Germline assignment: CDR1 SGHDN and CDR2 FVKESK. The CDR3 runs to 18 residues. Trimming shortened V by 3 bases and J by 4 bases, and 23 bases separated the two germline ends. The CDR3 DNA sequence: TGTGCCAGCAGCCAGCCCGGACGGGGGAAGGGTTTTGCAGATACGCAGTATTTT. This translates into CASSQPGRGKGFADTQYF.

The chain has TRBV25-1 and TRBJ1-1, with 11 bases matching TRBD1. Germline assignment: CDR1 MGHDK and CDR2 SYGVNS. V dropped 6 bases and J dropped 10; count of bases not matched to a gene: 4. The CDR3 runs 12 residues. DNA for the CDR3: TGTGCCAGCAGGGACAGGGGGCGCCCAGCTTTCTTT. This gives the protein CASRDRGRPAFF.

This clone was counted once. V gene TRBV7-2 combines with J gene TRBJ2-3, with D maybe TRBD2 (6 bases). Germline values: CDR1 SGHTA, CDR2 FQGNSA. The CDR3 is 15 residues long. V gave up 1 base and J gave up 0 bases, with 8 bases separating them. As DNA, the CDR3 is TGTGCCAGCAGCTTAGGGCTAGCGAGCACAGATACGCAGTATTTT. Amino acid sequence: CASSLGLASTDTQYF.

The J gene is TRBJ2-7, the V gene TRBV4-1, with 8 positions matching TRBD2. The CDR3 sequence is 15 residues long. The J segment lost 5 bases and the V segment lost 3 bases, leaving 9 bases of the junction unmatched. Germline values: CDR1 MGHRA, CDR2 YSYEKL. Here the CDR3 DNA reads TGCGCCAGCAGCCAGCCGGGACTAGTGTTCGACGAGCAGTACTTC. Translating gives CASSQPGLVFDEQYF.

The chain couples TRBV19 to TRBJ2-1, with TRBD2 matching over 12 bases. V lost 6 bases and J lost 2; bases outside the gene matches: 5. The CDR3 spans 16 residues. The germline V gene has CDR1 LNHDA and CDR2 SQIVND (reference sequence). The CDR3 sequence: CASRTRTSGTYNEQFF. The CDR3 DNA sequence: TGTGCCAGTAGGACCCGGACTAGCGGGACCTACAATGAGCAGTTCTTC.

The genes are TRBV6-1 and TRBJ2-1; no clear D gene. The CDR3 is 13 amino acids. V gave up 6 bases and J gave up 4 bases, with 10 bases separating them. CDR1 MNHNS and CDR2 SASEGT come from the germline V gene. The DNA for the CDR3 is TGTGCCAGCAGAGAATCCGGTTACAATGAGCAGTTCTTC. This codes for CASRESGYNEQFF.